The sequence of this T cell receptor (beta chain) was determined in a study of shared clonotypes between healthy human individuals. Methods used by the authors: ImmunoSEQ output held junction-only sequences without quality scores, so filtering differed. The method was immunoSEQ multiplex PCR; TCRdb's version includes in-frame clones alone and lacks a portion of them. V, J and clone size derive from that table, while D and trimming were established from the DNA sequence. The sample comprises some 2.1 million clones, about 95% of which are singletons, and approximately 1.2% rests with the top ten. CD45RO-negative, CCR7-selected cells formed the naive CD8 fraction, which excluded terminally differentiated effector memory CD45RA+ cells. Germline V gene lookup returns CDR1 SEHNR and CDR2 FQNEAQ (reference sequence). The CDR3 extends over 16 amino acids. V dropped 6 bases and J dropped 6; count of bases not matched to a gene: 11.

The V and J genes are TRBV7-9 and TRBJ1-6; the match to TRBD1 covers 7 bases. This clonotype was sampled from a man aged 18 to 30 in good health. Sequences were obtained from naive CD8+ T cells sorted from blood. CDR3: CASSSTGIRFNSPLHF. The CDR3 nucleotides are TGTGCCAGCAGTTCGACAGGGATAAGATTTAATTCACCCCTCCACTTT. Full variable domain (rest looked up from reference TRBV7-9 and TRBJ1-6): DTGVSQNPRHKITKRGQNVTFRCDPISEHNRLYWYRQTLGQGPEFLTYFQNEAQLEKSRLLSDRFSAERPKGSFSTLEIQRTEQGDSAMYLCASSSTGIRFNSPLHFGNGTRLTVT.